This T cell receptor beta chain was sequenced during a study of blood T cell repertoires in COVID-19. Sequencing used immunoSEQ multiplex PCR; TCRdb keeps in-frame clones, though not all of them. The sample contains some 110,000 clones, approximately 83% of which appear only once. This clone came up a few times. What was sequenced was peripheral blood. The clonotype originates from a woman of 80 years or more with active or convalescent COVID-19.

Here the CDR3 reads CASSPRRLAGGGTGELFF. The CDR3 nucleotides read TGTGCCAGCTCACCACGAAGACTAGCGGGAGGAGGCACCGGGGAGCTGTTTTTT. V and J are TRBV18 and TRBJ2-2; TRBD2 agrees at 13 bases. From germline, CDR1 is KGHSH and CDR2 LQKENI. The CDR3 runs 18 residues. J gave up 4 bases and V 1 base, and 6 bases lay outside the gene matches.